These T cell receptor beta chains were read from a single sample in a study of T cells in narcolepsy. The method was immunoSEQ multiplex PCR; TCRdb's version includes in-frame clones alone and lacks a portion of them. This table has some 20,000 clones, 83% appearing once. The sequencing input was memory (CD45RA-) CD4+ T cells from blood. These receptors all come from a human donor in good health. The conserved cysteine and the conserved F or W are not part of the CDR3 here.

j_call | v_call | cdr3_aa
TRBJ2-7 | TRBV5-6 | ASSLSGGNYEQY
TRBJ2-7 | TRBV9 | ASSQGISYEQY
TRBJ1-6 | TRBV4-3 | ASSQDGQGNSPLH
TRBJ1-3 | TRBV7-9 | ASSHTGRGNTIY
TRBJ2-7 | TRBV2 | ASRFMKDEQY
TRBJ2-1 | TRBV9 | ASSVVGSGGNEQF
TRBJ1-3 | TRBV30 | AWSVTGPMAGNTIY
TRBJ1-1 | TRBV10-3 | AVLKAF
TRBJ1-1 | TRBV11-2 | ASSLGGQGNTEAF
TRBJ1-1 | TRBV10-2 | ASSESRLYVAF
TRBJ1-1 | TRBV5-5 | ASTYGRAENTEAF
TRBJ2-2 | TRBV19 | ASSGASGRNTGELF
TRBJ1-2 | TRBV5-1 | ASSFGGEGGYT
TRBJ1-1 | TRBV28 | ASSLLANTEAF
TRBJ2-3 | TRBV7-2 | ASSLDGGRATDTQY
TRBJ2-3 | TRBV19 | ASSIRREVFSTDTQY
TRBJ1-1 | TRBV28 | ASRTTRGGEAF
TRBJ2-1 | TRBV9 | ASSASPSGLAGAAEQF
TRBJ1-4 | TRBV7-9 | ASSLGGAPEKLF
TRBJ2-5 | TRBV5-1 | ASSLGQGETQY
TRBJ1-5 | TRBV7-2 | ASSLVLQGGNQPQH
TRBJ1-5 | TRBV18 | ASSPPDGVRGGQPQH
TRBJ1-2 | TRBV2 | ASRLSGGYWGYT
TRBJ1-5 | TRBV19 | ASSIRGGTGGLGSNQPQH
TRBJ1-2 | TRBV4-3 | ASSPGGTGVGYT
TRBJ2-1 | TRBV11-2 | ASSLARTSGRSGEQF
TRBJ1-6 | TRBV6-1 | ASRENSPLH
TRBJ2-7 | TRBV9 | ASSGDPPYEQY
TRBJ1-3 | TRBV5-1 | ASSSGRGANSGNTIY